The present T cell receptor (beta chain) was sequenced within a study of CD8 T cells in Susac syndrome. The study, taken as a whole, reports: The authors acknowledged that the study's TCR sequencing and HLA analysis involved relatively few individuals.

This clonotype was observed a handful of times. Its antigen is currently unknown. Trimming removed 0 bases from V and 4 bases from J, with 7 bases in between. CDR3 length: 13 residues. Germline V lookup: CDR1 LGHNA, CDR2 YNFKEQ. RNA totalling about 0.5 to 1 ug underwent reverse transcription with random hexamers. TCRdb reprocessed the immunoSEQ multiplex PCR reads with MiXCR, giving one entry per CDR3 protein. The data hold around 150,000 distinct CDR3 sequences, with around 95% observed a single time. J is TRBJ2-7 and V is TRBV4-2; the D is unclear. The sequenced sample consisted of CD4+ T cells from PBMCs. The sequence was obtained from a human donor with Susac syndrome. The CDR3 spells CASSQDFGYEQYF. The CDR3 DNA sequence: TGTGCCAGCAGCCAAGATTTTGGTTACGAGCAGTACTTC.